This T cell receptor (beta chain) originates from a study of control samples from healthy donors and cancer patients. V was shortened by 8 bases and J by 1 base, with 8 bases between the two germline ends. This CDR3 region has 12 residues. Germline CDR1 and CDR2: LNHDA and SQIVND (reference sequence). Some clones are missing from TCRdb's copy, which holds only in-frame ones; the method was immunoSEQ multiplex PCR. This sample carries approximately 60,000 clones, approximately 90% of them seen once, and the ten largest clones take 0.8% to 1%. This receptor was identified in a man under 40 with colorectal cancer. The source material was PBMCs. The rearrangement links TRBV19 to TRBJ1-1; D not resolved. The CDR3 sequence is CASSWGNTEAFF. Here the CDR3 DNA reads TGTGCCAGTTCCTGGGGGAACACTGAAGCTTTCTTT.